This T cell receptor beta chain derives from a study of shared clonotypes between healthy human individuals. Overall study findings and caveats: It was the few donors that limited the genetic and exposure-history diversity represented.

In the case of this clone: Its specificity is unknown.

V gave up 0 bases and J gave up 5 bases, with 7 bases separating them. The CDR3 covers 14 residues. The germline CDR1 and CDR2 sequences are SGHVS and FNYEAQ. Every subset's genomic DNA went evenly onto several immunoSEQ plates. Assay used: immunoSEQ multiplex PCR; TCRdb lists only in-frame clones, some missing. The data contain about 480,000 clones, almost 80% of them seen just once; the ten biggest clones take up around 12%. Donors comprised only Caucasian adults living in Nashville, Tennessee. The rearrangement links TRBV7-6 to TRBJ2-2; possible D gene TRBD1, 5 bases. Sequenced input: PBMCs. The TCR was taken from a woman in her 40s in good health. Some clones in this sample may be carry-over from other donors' samples. The CDR3 reads CASSLARVTGELFF. In nucleotides, the CDR3 is TGTGCCAGCAGCTTAGCCAGGGTTACCGGGGAGCTGTTTTTT.